This passage covers 10 T cell receptor beta chains from one sample sequenced in a study of CD8+ T cells in alopecia areata. This sample's treatment: oral pan-JAK inhibitor, 5-10 mg twice daily. RNA was isolated and reverse transcribed to cDNA, the sequencing template. Data came from immunoSEQ multiplex PCR; TCRdb stores just in-frame clones and leaves some out. The sample lists about 120,000 clones; about 59% were seen once. Sample: CD8+ T cells sorted from blood, taken at week 24, from a patient treated with tofacitinib. These receptors all stem from a human donor with alopecia areata.

This chain links TRBV19 with TRBJ2-1; no reliable D call. Trimming left V 3 bases short and J 0 bases short, with 6 bases between. The CDR3 contains 14 residues. Germline lookup yields CDR1 LNHDA and CDR2 SQIVND (reference sequence). CDR3 amino acids: CASSIFGSYNEQFF. In DNA, the CDR3 is TGTGCCAGTAGTATCTTCGGCTCCTACAATGAGCAGTTCTTC.

The rearrangement joins TRBV5-1 to TRBJ2-2; D is possibly TRBD1 (6 bases). The V and J ends lost 4 bases and 2 bases respectively, with 18 bases between them. This CDR3 comprises 17 residues. CDR1 is SGHRS, CDR2 YFSETQ, per germline. Written as DNA, the CDR3 is TGCGCCAGCAGCACCAAATTGGGACAACGAAACACCGGGGAGCTGTTTTTT. The encoded protein is CASSTKLGQRNTGELFF.

This chain uses TRBV5-1 with TRBJ2-1; tentatively, D is TRBD2 (6 bases). CDR1 and CDR2 (germline): SGHRS, YFSETQ. The CDR3 contains 16 residues. V was cut by 0 bases and J by 0 bases, with 10 bases left in between. This CDR3 reads CASSLVGGSSYNEQFF. CDR3 coding DNA: TGCGCCAGCAGCTTGGTTGGGGGGAGCTCCTACAATGAGCAGTTCTTC.

The J gene is TRBJ2-7, the V gene TRBV11-2; 7 bases match TRBD1. The CDR3 is 16 residues long. The germline gives CDR1 SGHAT, CDR2 FQNNGV. After removal of 1 base from V and 6 bases from J, the junction contained 12 bases not matched to a gene. The CDR3 loop reads CASSLGVDRRDGEQYF. For the CDR3, the DNA is TGTGCCAGCAGCTTAGGGGTGGACAGGCGTGATGGCGAGCAGTACTTC.

This clone has at least ten counts. The V gene is TRBV6-1, the J gene TRBJ1-2, with a possible D match to TRBD1 (6 bases). This CDR3 has 14 residues. V was clipped by 2 bases and J by 11 bases, with 18 bases between them. CDR1 MNHNS and CDR2 SASEGT come from the germline V gene. The CDR3 region is CASSESETGRGYTF. CDR3 DNA: TGTGCCAGCAGTGAATCGGAGACAGGTAGAGGATACACCTTC.

In its sample, this clone was seen a few times. This chain links TRBV29-1 with TRBJ2-2; D is possibly TRBD1 or TRBD2 (5 bases each). The CDR3 has 13 amino acids. Germline V CDR1 and CDR2: SQVTM, ANQGSEA. The V gene lost 6 bases and the J gene lost 6 bases, with 14 bases spanning the gap. The DNA for the CDR3 is TGCAGCGTGGCCGGGACGGAGCCCGGGGAGCTGTTTTTT. It codes for CSVAGTEPGELFF.

Comment on this clone: In the same sample, other DNA sequences code for this CDR3. The chain carries TRBV27 and TRBJ2-7; 10 bases line up with TRBD1. V lost 5 bases and J lost 3; bases outside the gene matches: 4. The CDR3 covers 14 residues. Germline CDR1 is MNHEY and CDR2 is SMNVEV (reference sequence). The CDR3 loop reads CASSPGQGVYEQYF. The CDR3 DNA reads as TGTGCCAGCAGTCCCGGACAGGGGGTCTACGAGCAGTACTTC.

The V gene is TRBV4-1, the J gene TRBJ1-6; maybe TRBD1 (5 bases). CDR3 size: 12 residues. Germline CDR1 is MGHRA and CDR2 is YSYEKL. V was clipped by 4 bases and J by 10 bases, with 8 bases between them. The CDR3 bases are TGCGCCAGCAGCCGAAGGGGCTCACCCCTCCACTTT. It is translated as CASSRRGSPLHF.

This chain connects TRBV30 to TRBJ1-5; D remains ambiguous. CDR1 GTSNPN and CDR2 SVGIG come from the germline V gene (reference sequence). The CDR3 consists of 12 residues. Trimming stripped 4 bases from V and 7 bases from J, with 11 bases between. The CDR3 protein is CAWNNLGQPQHF. The CDR3, as DNA: TGTGCCTGGAATAACCTGGGACAGCCCCAGCATTTT.

V and J are TRBV29-1 and TRBJ1-4; D remains ambiguous. CDR3 length equals 13 residues. Germline CDR1 reads SQVTM; CDR2 reads ANQGSEA. V was trimmed by 3 bases and J by 8 bases, leaving 13 bases between them. CDR3: CSVDGEEGEKLFF. The CDR3 DNA follows: TGCAGCGTTGACGGGGAAGAAGGCGAAAAACTGTTTTTT. The whole variable domain, remainder taken from reference TRBV29-1 and TRBJ1-4, is SAVISQKPSRDICQRGTSLTIQCQVDSQVTMMFWYRQQPGQSLTLIATANQGSEATYESGFVIDKFPISRPNLTFSTLTVSNMSPEDSSIYLCSVDGEEGEKLFFGSGTQLSVL.